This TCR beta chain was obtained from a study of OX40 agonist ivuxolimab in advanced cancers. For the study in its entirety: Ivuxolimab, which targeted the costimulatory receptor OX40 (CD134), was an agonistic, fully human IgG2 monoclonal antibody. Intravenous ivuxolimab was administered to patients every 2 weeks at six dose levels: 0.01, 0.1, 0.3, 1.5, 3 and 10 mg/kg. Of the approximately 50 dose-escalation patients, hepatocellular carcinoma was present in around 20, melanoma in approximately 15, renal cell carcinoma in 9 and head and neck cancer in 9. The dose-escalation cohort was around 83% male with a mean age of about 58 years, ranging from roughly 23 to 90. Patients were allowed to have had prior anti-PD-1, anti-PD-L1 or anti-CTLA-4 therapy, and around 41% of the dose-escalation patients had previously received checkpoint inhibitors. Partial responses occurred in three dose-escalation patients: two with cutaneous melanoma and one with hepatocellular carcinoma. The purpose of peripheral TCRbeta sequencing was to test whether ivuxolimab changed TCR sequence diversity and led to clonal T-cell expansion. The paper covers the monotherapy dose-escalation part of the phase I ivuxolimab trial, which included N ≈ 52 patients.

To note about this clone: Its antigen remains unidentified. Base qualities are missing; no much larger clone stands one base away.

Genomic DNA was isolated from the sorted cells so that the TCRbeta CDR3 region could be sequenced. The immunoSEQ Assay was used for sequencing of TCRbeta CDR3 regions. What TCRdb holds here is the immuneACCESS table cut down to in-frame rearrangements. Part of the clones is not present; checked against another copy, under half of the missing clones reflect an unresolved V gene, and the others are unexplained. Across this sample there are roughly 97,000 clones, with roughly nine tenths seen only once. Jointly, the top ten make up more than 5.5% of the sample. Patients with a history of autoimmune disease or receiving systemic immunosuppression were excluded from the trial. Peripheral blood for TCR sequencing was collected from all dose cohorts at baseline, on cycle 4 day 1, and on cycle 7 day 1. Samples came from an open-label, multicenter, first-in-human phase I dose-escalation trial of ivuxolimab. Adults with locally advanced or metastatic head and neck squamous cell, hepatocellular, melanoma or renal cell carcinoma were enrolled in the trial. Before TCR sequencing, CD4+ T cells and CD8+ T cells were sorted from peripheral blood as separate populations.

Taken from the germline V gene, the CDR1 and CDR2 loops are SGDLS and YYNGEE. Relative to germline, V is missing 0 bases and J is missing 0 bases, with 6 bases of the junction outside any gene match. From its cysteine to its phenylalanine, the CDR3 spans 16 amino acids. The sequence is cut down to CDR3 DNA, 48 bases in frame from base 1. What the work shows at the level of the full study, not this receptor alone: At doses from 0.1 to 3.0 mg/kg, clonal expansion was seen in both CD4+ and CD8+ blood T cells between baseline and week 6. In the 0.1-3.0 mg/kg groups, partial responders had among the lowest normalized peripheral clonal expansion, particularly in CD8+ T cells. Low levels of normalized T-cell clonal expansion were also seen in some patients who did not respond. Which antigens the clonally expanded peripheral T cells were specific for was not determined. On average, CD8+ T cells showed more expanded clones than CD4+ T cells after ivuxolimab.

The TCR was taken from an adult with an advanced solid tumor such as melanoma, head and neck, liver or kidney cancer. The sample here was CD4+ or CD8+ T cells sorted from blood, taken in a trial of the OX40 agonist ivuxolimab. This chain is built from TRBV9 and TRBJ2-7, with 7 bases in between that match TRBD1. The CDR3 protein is CASSVGYGTDSYEQYF. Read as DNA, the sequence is TGTGCCAGCAGCGTAGGCTATGGGACAGACTCCTACGAGCAGTACTTC.